A selection of T cell receptor beta chains follows, all from one sample in a study of cytomegalovirus exposure and HLA in healthy donors. Here immunoSEQ multiplex PCR was the method, and the copy in TCRdb shows in-frame clones only, minus some. The profile covers around 220,000 clones, with around 88% appearing a single time and 2.9% taken by the ten largest. Input material: PBMCs. The receptors shown here come from a woman between 18 and 29 years old in good health and CMV-seronegative. The CDR3 runs from the conserved cysteine through the conserved F or W. The order of the fields is V gene, J gene, D gene, clone size, CDR3 protein, CDR3 DNA. A D gene is named only where the DNA matches it firmly. Only part of the rows carry a size: once, few, many, or a class if the clone is expanded.

>TRBV2|TRBJ1-2|NA|once
CASSDDAWTVYGYTF
TGTGCCAGCAGTGACGACGCGTGGACAGTCTATGGCTACACCTTC
>TRBV7-8|TRBJ1-1|NA|NA
CASSPETDLGTEAFF
TGTGCCAGCAGCCCTGAGACAGACTTGGGCACTGAAGCTTTCTTT
>TRBV30|TRBJ2-7|TRBD2|NA
CAWSVLKREAHEQYF
TGTGCCTGGAGTGTACTGAAGCGGGAGGCCCACGAGCAGTACTTC
>TRBV4-1|TRBJ2-7|TRBD1|NA
CASSQEETGPWGDEQYF
TGCGCCAGCAGCCAAGAGGAGACAGGGCCTTGGGGCGACGAGCAGTACTTC
>TRBV4-1|TRBJ2-3|NA|once
CASSHPVTDTQYF
TGCGCCAGCAGCCACCCGGTCACAGATACGCAGTATTTT
>TRBV15|TRBJ2-2|TRBD2|once
CATSKGIRAGGPFGELFF
TGTGCCACCAGCAAGGGGATACGGGCGGGAGGGCCCTTCGGGGAGCTGTTTTTT
>TRBV27|TRBJ1-5|TRBD1|NA
CASSLGQGVQPQHF
TGTGCCAGCAGTTTGGGACAGGGTGTTCAGCCCCAGCATTTT
>TRBV4-2|TRBJ2-6|NA|NA
CASSQGHSGANVLTF
TGTGCCAGCAGCCAGGGACACTCTGGGGCCAACGTCCTGACTTTC
>TRBV5-6|TRBJ2-3|TRBD1|NA
CASSLGQGFFTDTQYF
TGTGCCAGCAGCTTGGGACAGGGTTTTTTCACAGATACGCAGTATTTT
>TRBV7-2|TRBJ2-1|TRBD1|NA
CASSLDSDRGEGSNEQFF
TGTGCCAGCAGCTTAGACTCAGACAGGGGGGAGGGTAGCAATGAGCAGTTCTTC
>TRBV7-9|TRBJ2-5|NA|NA
CASSRLGTPQETQYF
TGTGCCAGCAGCCGTCTTGGGACTCCACAAGAGACCCAGTACTTC
>TRBV30|TRBJ2-7|TRBD2|NA
CAWSRPGLHHEQYF
TGTGCCTGGAGTCGACCGGGACTACACCACGAGCAGTACTTC
>TRBV7-9|TRBJ1-1|NA|NA
CASSYPGTTEAFF
TGTGCCAGCAGCTACCCGGGGACTACTGAAGCTTTCTTT